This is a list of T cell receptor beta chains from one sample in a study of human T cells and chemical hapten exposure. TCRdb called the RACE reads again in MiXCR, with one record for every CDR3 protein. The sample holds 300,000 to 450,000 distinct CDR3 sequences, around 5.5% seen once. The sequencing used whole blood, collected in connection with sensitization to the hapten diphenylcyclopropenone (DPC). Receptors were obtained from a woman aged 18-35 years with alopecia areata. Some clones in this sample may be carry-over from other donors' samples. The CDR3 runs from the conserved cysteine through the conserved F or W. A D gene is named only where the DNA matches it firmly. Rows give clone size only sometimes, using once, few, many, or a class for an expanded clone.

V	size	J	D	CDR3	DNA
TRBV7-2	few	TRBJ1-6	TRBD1	CASSLGTVNDSPLHF	TGTGCCAGCAGCTTGGGGACAGTAAACGATTCACCCCTCCACTTT
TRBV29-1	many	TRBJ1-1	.	CSVEVTGAFF	TGCAGCGTTGAAGTTACGGGAGCTTTCTTT
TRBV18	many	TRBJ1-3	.	CASSLLEGTGNTIYF	TGTGCCAGCTCTCTTTTGGAGGGGACTGGAAACACCATATATTTT
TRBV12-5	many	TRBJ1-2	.	CASGFGVGNYGYTF	TGTGCTAGTGGTTTCGGGGTTGGGAACTATGGCTACACCTTC
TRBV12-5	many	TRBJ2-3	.	CASGRPDGVTDTQYF	TGTGCTAGTGGACGCCCAGACGGAGTCACAGATACGCAGTATTTT
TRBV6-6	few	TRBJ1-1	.	CASRVADTEAFF	TGTGCCAGCAGGGTCGCGGACACTGAAGCTTTCTTT
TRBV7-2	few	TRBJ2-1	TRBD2	CASGPRTSGYNEQFF	TGTGCCAGCGGCCCGAGGACTAGCGGATACAATGAGCAGTTCTTC
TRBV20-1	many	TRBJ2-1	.	CSVRLVADEQFF	TGCAGTGTTCGACTAGTGGCGGATGAGCAGTTCTTC
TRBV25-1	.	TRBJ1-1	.	CASTRAGRTEAFF	TGTGCCAGCACCCGAGCGGGACGGACTGAAGCTTTCTTT
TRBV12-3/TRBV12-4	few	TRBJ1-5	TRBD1	CASSGTGGYQPQHF	TGTGCCAGCAGTGGGACAGGGGGGTATCAGCCCCAGCATTTT
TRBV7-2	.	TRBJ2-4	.	CASSFEEFDKNIQYF	TGTGCCAGCAGCTTTGAGGAATTTGACAAAAACATTCAGTACTTC
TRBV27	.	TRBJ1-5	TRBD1	CASSPHRQGDQPQHF	TGTGCCAGCAGTCCGCACCGACAGGGCGATCAGCCCCAGCATTTT
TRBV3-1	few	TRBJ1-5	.	CASSEQGGGQPQHF	TGTGCCAGCAGTGAACAGGGAGGAGGTCAGCCCCAGCATTTT
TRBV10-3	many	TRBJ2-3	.	CAISERPGFSDTQYF	TGTGCCATCAGTGAGAGACCAGGGTTTTCAGATACGCAGTATTTT
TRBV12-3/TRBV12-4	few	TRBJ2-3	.	CASRFGPYGSSSTDTQYF	TGTGCCAGCAGATTCGGCCCCTATGGGTCTTCTAGCACAGATACGCAGTATTTT
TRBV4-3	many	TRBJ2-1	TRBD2	CASSRPSGGPYNEQFF	TGCGCCAGCAGCCGCCCTAGCGGGGGGCCATACAATGAGCAGTTCTTC
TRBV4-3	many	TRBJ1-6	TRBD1	CASSLRTGPNSPLHF	TGCGCCAGCAGCCTGAGGACAGGGCCTAATTCACCCCTCCACTTT
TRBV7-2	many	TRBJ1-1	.	CASSTRGGVTEAFF	TGTGCCAGCAGCACTAGAGGAGGGGTAACTGAAGCTTTCTTT
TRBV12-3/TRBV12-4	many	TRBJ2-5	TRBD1	CASSSGQGDLETQYF	TGTGCCAGCAGTTCGGGACAGGGAGACCTGGAGACCCAGTACTTC
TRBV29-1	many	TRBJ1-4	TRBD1	CSVSRDRNEKLFF	TGCAGCGTCTCCCGGGACAGAAATGAAAAACTGTTTTTT
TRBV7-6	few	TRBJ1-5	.	CASSLQSGLNQPQHF	TGTGCCAGCAGCTTACAATCGGGCCTCAATCAGCCCCAGCATTTT
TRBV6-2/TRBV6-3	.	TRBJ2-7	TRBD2	CASSYLAGAGEQYF	TGTGCCAGCAGTTACTTAGCGGGGGCGGGAGAGCAGTACTTC
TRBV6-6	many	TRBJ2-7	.	CASSHTSRIEQYF	TGTGCCAGCAGTCATACTTCGAGGATCGAGCAGTACTTC
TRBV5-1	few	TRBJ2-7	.	CASSLVPETYEQYF	TGCGCCAGCAGCTTGGTTCCAGAAACCTACGAGCAGTACTTC
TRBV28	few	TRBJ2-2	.	CASSLWQVEAGELFF	TGTGCCAGCAGTTTATGGCAGGTCGAGGCCGGGGAGCTGTTTTTT
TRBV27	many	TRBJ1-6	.	CASSQGSAIRDLHF	TGTGCCAGCAGTCAAGGATCGGCAATTCGGGACCTCCACTTT
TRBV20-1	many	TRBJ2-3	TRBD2	CSATTSGGTDTQYF	TGCAGTGCTACAACTAGCGGGGGCACAGATACGCAGTATTTT
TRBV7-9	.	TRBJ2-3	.	CASRDNREGPTDTQYF	TGTGCCAGCAGGGACAACAGGGAGGGGCCCACAGATACGCAGTATTTT
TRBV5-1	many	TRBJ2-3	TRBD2	CASSLNGGVRTDTQYF	TGCGCCAGCAGCTTGAACGGGGGGGTCCGCACAGATACGCAGTATTTT
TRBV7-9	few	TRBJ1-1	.	CASSLEFGREAFF	TGTGCCAGCAGCTTAGAATTCGGAAGGGAAGCTTTCTTT
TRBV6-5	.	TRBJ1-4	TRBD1	CASRATGAAGKLFF	TGTGCCAGCAGGGCCACAGGGGCCGCGGGAAAACTGTTTTTT
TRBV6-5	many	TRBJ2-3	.	CASSLGFGDTQYF	TGTGCCAGCAGTTTGGGTTTCGGAGATACGCAGTATTTT
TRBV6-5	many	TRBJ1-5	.	CASGQTGTSNQPQHF	TGTGCCAGCGGACAGACGGGTACGAGCAATCAGCCCCAGCATTTT
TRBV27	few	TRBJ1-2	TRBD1	CASSISDRGHSVYGYTF	TGTGCCAGCAGTATCTCTGACAGGGGGCATAGTGTCTATGGCTACACCTTC
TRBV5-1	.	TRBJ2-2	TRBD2	CASSLRTSGILGELFF	TGCGCCAGCAGCCTCCGGACTAGCGGTATCCTGGGGGAGCTGTTTTTT
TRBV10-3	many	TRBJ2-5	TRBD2	CAISFGGQETQYF	TGTGCCATCAGCTTCGGGGGGCAAGAGACCCAGTACTTC
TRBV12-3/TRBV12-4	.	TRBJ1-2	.	CASSSQGGGYGYTF	TGTGCCAGCAGTTCACAGGGAGGGGGCTATGGCTACACCTTC
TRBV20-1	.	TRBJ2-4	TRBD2	CSSRPLAGENIQYF	TGCAGTTCCCGGCCCTTAGCGGGCGAAAACATTCAGTACTTC
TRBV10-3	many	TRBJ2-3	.	CAISGPSTASTDTQYF	TGTGCCATCAGCGGACCGTCGACGGCTAGCACAGATACGCAGTATTTT
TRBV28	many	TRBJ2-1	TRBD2	CASRKPGLEYTSSYNEQFF	TGTGCCAGCAGAAAGCCGGGACTAGAGTACACTAGCTCCTACAATGAGCAGTTCTTC
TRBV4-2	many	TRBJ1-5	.	CASSQGEGGQPQHF	TGTGCCAGCAGCCAAGGTGAGGGGGGCCAGCCCCAGCATTTT
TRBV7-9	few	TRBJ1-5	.	CASSLQGMQPQHF	TGTGCCAGCAGCCTCCAGGGAATGCAGCCCCAGCATTTT
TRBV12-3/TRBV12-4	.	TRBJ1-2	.	CASSLRSNPEGPNYGYTF	TGTGCCAGCAGTTTACGTAGTAATCCGGAGGGACCTAACTATGGCTACACCTTC
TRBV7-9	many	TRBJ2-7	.	CASSLAGSSYEQYF	TGTGCCAGCAGCTTAGCAGGTAGCTCCTACGAGCAGTACTTC
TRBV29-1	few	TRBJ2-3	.	CSVEEDGLPLGDTQYF	TGCAGCGTTGAGGAAGATGGACTACCGCTCGGCGATACGCAGTATTTT
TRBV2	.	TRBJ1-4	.	CASMGTNEKLFF	TGTGCCAGCATGGGGACTAATGAAAAACTGTTTTTT
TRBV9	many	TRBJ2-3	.	CASMRITSTDTQYF	TGTGCCAGCATGAGAATTACCAGCACAGATACGCAGTATTTT
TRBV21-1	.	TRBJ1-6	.	CASSPLLGQGNSPLHF	TGTGCCAGCAGCCCATTATTGGGACAGGGAAATTCACCCCTCCACTTT
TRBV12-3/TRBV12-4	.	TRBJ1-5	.	CASSFGDPGDQPQHF	TGTGCCAGCAGTTTCGGGGACCCTGGGGATCAGCCCCAGCATTTT
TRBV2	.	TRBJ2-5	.	CASSDLGETQYF	TGTGCCAGCAGTGATCTAGGAGAGACCCAGTACTTC
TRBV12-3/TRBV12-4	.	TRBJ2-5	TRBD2	CASSLSGGHQETQYF	TGTGCCAGCAGTTTGAGCGGGGGGCATCAAGAGACCCAGTACTTC